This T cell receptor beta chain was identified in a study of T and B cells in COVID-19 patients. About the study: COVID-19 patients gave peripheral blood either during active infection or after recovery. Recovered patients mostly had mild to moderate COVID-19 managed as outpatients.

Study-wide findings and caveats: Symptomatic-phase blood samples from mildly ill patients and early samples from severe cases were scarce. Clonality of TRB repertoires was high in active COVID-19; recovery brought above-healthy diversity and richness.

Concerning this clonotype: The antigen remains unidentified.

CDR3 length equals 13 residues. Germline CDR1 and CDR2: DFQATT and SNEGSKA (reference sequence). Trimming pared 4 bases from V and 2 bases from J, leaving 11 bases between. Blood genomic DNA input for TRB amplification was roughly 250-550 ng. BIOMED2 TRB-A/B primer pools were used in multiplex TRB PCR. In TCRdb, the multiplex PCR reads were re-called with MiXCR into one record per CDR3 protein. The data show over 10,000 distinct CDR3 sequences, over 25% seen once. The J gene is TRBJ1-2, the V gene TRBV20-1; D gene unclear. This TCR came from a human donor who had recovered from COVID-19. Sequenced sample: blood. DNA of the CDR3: TGCAGTGCTATTCCGGCCAAGAACTATGGCTACACCTTC. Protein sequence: CSAIPAKNYGYTF.